A selection of T cell receptor beta chains follows, all from one sample in a study of cytomegalovirus exposure and HLA in healthy donors. Assay: immunoSEQ multiplex PCR; the TCRdb copy retains only in-frame clones and omits some. Of 150,000 to 200,000 clones in the sample, less than 90% were seen once. The sequenced sample consisted of PBMCs. These receptors all come from a man aged 25 to 40 in good health and CMV-seropositive. CDR3s include the opening cysteine and the closing phenylalanine or tryptophan. A D gene is named only where the DNA matches it firmly. Some rows have no size entry. The others give once, few or many, or a class for an expanded clone.

J gene	V gene	clone size	D gene	CDR3 protein	CDR3 DNA
TRBJ2-7	TRBV13	-	TRBD2	CASSLHSGGPTTYEQYF	TGTGCCAGCAGCTTACACAGCGGGGGGCCGACGACTTACGAGCAGTACTTC
TRBJ2-7	TRBV25-1	-	TRBD2	CASSPPQAGFYEQYF	TGTGCCAGCAGTCCCCCACAAGCGGGGTTCTACGAGCAGTACTTC
TRBJ1-4	TRBV7-6	-	-	CASSPRQDTLFF	TGTGCCAGCAGCCCCCGACAGGATACACTGTTTTTT
TRBJ2-3	TRBV7-6	-	-	CASSLAAGAEADTQYF	TGTGCCAGCAGCTTAGCCGCAGGGGCTGAGGCAGATACGCAGTATTTT
TRBJ1-2	TRBV5-1	-	TRBD1	CASSGEGQGAGYTF	TGCGCCAGCAGCGGCGAGGGACAGGGAGCGGGCTACACCTTC
TRBJ1-2	TRBV5-6	-	-	CASSLGRAYGYTF	TGTGCCAGCAGCTTGGGCAGGGCCTATGGCTACACCTTC
TRBJ2-1	TRBV4-3	-	TRBD1	CASSQEIGQGNDEQFF	TGCGCCAGCAGCCAAGAAATCGGACAGGGTAACGATGAGCAGTTCTTC
TRBJ2-7	TRBV6-5	few	TRBD1	CASSYGTGGYEQYF	TGTGCCAGCAGTTACGGGACAGGGGGCTACGAGCAGTACTTC
TRBJ1-4	TRBV28	-	TRBD1	CASTDRGTNEKLFF	TGTGCCAGCACGGACAGGGGCACTAATGAAAAACTGTTTTTT
TRBJ2-7	TRBV2	-	TRBD2	CASTARGDEQYF	TGTGCCAGCACTGCGCGGGGGGACGAGCAGTACTTC
TRBJ2-1	TRBV7-3	-	-	CASSLSREHEQFF	TGTGCCAGCAGCTTATCCCGGGAGCATGAGCAGTTCTTC
TRBJ1-2	TRBV19	-	-	CASRGGLLYGYTF	TGTGCCAGTAGAGGAGGTCTCCTCTATGGCTACACCTTC
TRBJ2-1	TRBV7-3	-	TRBD2	CASSLTGGGAHEQFF	TGTGCCAGCAGCTTAACGGGCGGGGGGGCCCATGAGCAGTTCTTC
TRBJ2-6	TRBV5-1	few	-	CASSLAVGANVLTF	TGCGCCAGCAGCTTGGCCGTTGGGGCCAACGTCCTGACTTTC
TRBJ1-6	TRBV2	-	TRBD1	CASSPGTGRPPLHF	TGTGCCAGCAGCCCCGGGACAGGGAGGCCACCCCTCCACTTT
TRBJ1-1	TRBV6-5	-	-	CASSYVEGEAFF	TGTGCCAGCAGTTACGTAGAGGGTGAAGCTTTCTTT
TRBJ2-5	TRBV7-9	-	-	CASSLVPAQGETQYF	TGTGCCAGCAGCTTAGTCCCCGCCCAGGGAGAGACCCAGTACTTC
TRBJ1-2	TRBV20-1	-	-	CSAPRDYGYTF	TGCAGTGCACCGCGGGACTATGGCTACACCTTC
TRBJ1-6	TRBV13	-	-	CASSFGQKNSPLHF	TGTGCCAGCAGCTTCGGACAGAAAAATTCACCCCTCCACTTT
TRBJ1-6	TRBV19	-	-	CASSIGPLYNSPLHF	TGTGCCAGTAGTATCGGTCCCCTCTATAATTCACCCCTCCACTTT
TRBJ2-2	TRBV27	-	-	CASSLLDFSNTGELFF	TGTGCCAGCAGTTTACTAGACTTTTCGAACACCGGGGAGCTGTTTTTT
TRBJ1-2	TRBV30	-	-	CAWSVRRTPNYGYTF	TGTGCCTGGAGTGTACGTAGGACACCTAACTATGGCTACACCTTC
TRBJ2-5	TRBV28	-	TRBD2	CASSSLAGGQETQYF	TGTGCCAGCAGTTCATTAGCGGGGGGGCAAGAGACCCAGTACTTC
TRBJ2-1	TRBV5-5	many	-	CASSVDGFSSYNEQFF	TGTGCCAGCAGCGTGGACGGTTTTAGCTCCTACAATGAGCAGTTCTTC
TRBJ1-5	TRBV5-4	-	-	CASSSQELYSNQPQHF	TGTGCCAGCAGCTCACAGGAGCTTTATAGCAATCAGCCCCAGCATTTT
TRBJ2-3	TRBV2	-	TRBD1	CASSVRDRGTDTQYF	TGTGCCAGCAGTGTACGGGACAGGGGCACAGATACGCAGTATTTT
TRBJ2-1	TRBV5-6	-	TRBD2	CASSLMTSGGANEQFF	TGTGCCAGCAGCTTGATGACTAGCGGGGGGGCCAATGAGCAGTTCTTC
TRBJ2-7	TRBV30	-	-	CAWSVEAGSYEQYF	TGTGCCTGGAGTGTAGAGGCGGGGTCCTACGAGCAGTACTTC
TRBJ1-2	TRBV27	once	TRBD1	CASSFFGQGANYGYTF	TGTGCCAGCAGTTTTTTCGGACAGGGAGCTAACTATGGCTACACCTTC
TRBJ2-1	TRBV9	-	TRBD2	CASSVGGLASYNEQFF	TGTGCCAGCAGCGTGGGGGGACTAGCTTCCTACAATGAGCAGTTCTTC
TRBJ2-7	TRBV27	-	TRBD1	CASSLRGTGIYEQYF	TGTGCCAGCAGTTTAAGGGGGACAGGGATCTACGAGCAGTACTTC
TRBJ1-5	TRBV5-8	once	-	CASSLSPGSLRGNQPQHF	TGTGCCAGCAGCTTGAGTCCGGGGTCGTTGCGGGGCAATCAGCCCCAGCATTTT
TRBJ2-5	TRBV2	-	-	CASTGGTQYF	TGTGCCAGCACCGGAGGGACCCAGTACTTC
TRBJ2-1	TRBV2	-	TRBD1	CASSEGTGGGYNEQFF	TGTGCCAGCAGTGAGGGGACAGGGGGGGGCTACAATGAGCAGTTCTTC
TRBJ1-3	TRBV10-2	-	-	CASTFAGDTIYF	TGCGCCAGCACTTTCGCCGGGGACACCATATATTTT
TRBJ2-5	TRBV28	-	TRBD2	CAGKTSGGESETQYF	TGTGCCGGCAAGACTAGCGGGGGGGAATCAGAGACCCAGTACTTC
TRBJ2-7	TRBV2	-	-	CATLDEGTAGSYEQYF	TGTGCCACCCTAGACGAGGGGACGGCGGGATCCTACGAGCAGTACTTC
TRBJ2-7	TRBV10-2	-	-	CASSDGLWGFYEQYF	TGCGCCAGCAGTGATGGACTTTGGGGTTTCTACGAGCAGTACTTC
TRBJ2-3	TRBV7-2	-	TRBD2	CASSSELGLAGGRDTQYF	TGTGCCAGCAGCTCAGAACTTGGACTAGCGGGAGGGCGGGATACGCAGTATTTT